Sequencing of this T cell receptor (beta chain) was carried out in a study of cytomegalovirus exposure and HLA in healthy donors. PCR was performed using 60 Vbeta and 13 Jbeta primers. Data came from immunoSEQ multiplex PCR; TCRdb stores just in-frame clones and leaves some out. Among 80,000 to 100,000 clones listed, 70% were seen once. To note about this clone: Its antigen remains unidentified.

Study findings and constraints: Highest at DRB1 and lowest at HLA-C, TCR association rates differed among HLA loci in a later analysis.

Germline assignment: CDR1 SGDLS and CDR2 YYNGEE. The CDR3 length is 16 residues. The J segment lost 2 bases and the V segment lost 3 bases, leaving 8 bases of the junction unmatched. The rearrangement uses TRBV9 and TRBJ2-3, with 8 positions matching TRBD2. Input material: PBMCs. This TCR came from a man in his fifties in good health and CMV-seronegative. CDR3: CASSESGTRATDTQYF. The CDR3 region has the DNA TGTGCCAGCAGCGAATCCGGGACTAGGGCCACAGATACGCAGTATTTT.